This T cell receptor (beta chain) derives from a study of Graves' ophthalmopathy and Graves' hyperthyroidism. The sample holds one count of this clonotype. Disease in donors with ophthalmopathy had moderate-to-severe activity, CAS ≥3, NOSPECS ≥4 and under 3 months' duration. Pregnancy or lactation, uncontrolled infections and other autoimmune diseases were grounds for excluding patients. Amplification from RNA transcripts yielded the TCR beta CDR3 regions. HTBI primers served in a first-round RT-PCR, which a second-round multiplex PCR followed. TCRdb re-derived calls from the multiplex PCR reads in MiXCR, one entry per CDR3 protein. The top ten clones hold roughly an eighth of a sample with under 400,000 distinct CDR3 sequences, 15% to 20% of them seen once. The germline V and J ends were trimmed by 3 bases and 10 bases, with 19 bases remaining between them. The CDR3 loop spans 16 amino acids.

The gene calls are TRBV12-3 or TRBV12-4 and TRBJ1-6, with D maybe TRBD1 (5 bases). Material for sequencing was peripheral blood. This sequence originates from an adult man with Graves' ophthalmopathy. CDR3 region: CASSLGVPGVGSPLHF. The CDR3 bases are TGTGCCAGCAGTTTGGGGGTCCCTGGGGTTGGGTCACCCCTCCACTTT.